These 18 T cell receptor beta chains were all obtained from the same sample, sequenced in a study of blood T cell repertoires in COVID-19. Generated by immunoSEQ multiplex PCR, the TCRdb table keeps only in-frame clones and is missing some. The sample carries just over 300,000 clones, 85% to 90% recorded once. Input material: PBMCs or T cells enriched from blood (not recorded which). All receptors derive from a man aged 30 to 39 who had recovered from COVID-19.

The chain employs TRBV28 and TRBJ2-3; D gene ambiguous. V shed 6 bases and J shed 2 bases, with 6 bases lying between them. Germline V gene data show CDR1 as MDHEN and CDR2 as SYDVKM. The CDR3 runs 12 residues. The CDR3 nucleotides read TGTGCCAGCAGAGCGCTCACAGATACGCAGTATTTT. Encoded protein: CASRALTDTQYF.

This clone was seen just once. The chain employs TRBV18 and TRBJ2-7; D is undetermined. There are 17 residues in the CDR3. Germline values: CDR1 KGHSH, CDR2 LQKENI. With 6 bases removed from V and 1 base from J, the gap between germline ends came to 22 bases. The CDR3 sequence: CASSLHPGVYGSYEQYF. The CDR3 DNA follows: TGTGCCAGCTCGCTACATCCCGGAGTCTACGGGTCCTACGAGCAGTACTTC. The full variable domain, completed using reference TRBV18 and TRBJ2-7, is NAGVMQNPRHLVRRRGQEARLRCSPMKGHSHVYWYRQLPEEGLKFMVYLQKENIIDESGMPKERFSAEFPKEGPSILRIQQVVRGDSAAYFCASSLHPGVYGSYEQYFGPGTRLTVT.

The V gene is TRBV13, the J gene TRBJ2-6; TRBD1 agrees at 8 bases. V shed 2 bases and J 0 bases; nucleotides not matched to a gene: 12. The CDR3 is 20 amino acids. The germline V gene has CDR1 PRHDT and CDR2 FYEKMQ (reference sequence). This chain's CDR3 is CASSLIPYGRGPSGANVLTF. The CDR3 nucleotides read TGTGCCAGCAGCTTAATCCCGTACGGCAGGGGGCCCTCTGGGGCCAACGTCCTGACTTTC.

The chain recombines TRBV15 with TRBJ2-7; 8 bases align to TRBD2. This CDR3 region has 16 residues. V was pared by 1 base and J by 3 bases, with 8 bases of the junction left unmatched. Per the germline V gene, CDR1 is LNHNV and CDR2 is YYDKDF (reference sequence). The CDR3 DNA sequence: TGTGCCACCAGCAGAGGAGCGGGAGCTGGGGTCTACGAGCAGTACTTC. This codes for CATSRGAGAGVYEQYF.

The genes are TRBV7-2 and TRBJ2-3; D is possibly TRBD2 (7 bases). Germline loops: CDR1 SGHTA, CDR2 FQGNSA. The CDR3 is made up of 17 amino acids. The V and J ends lost 5 bases and 3 bases respectively, with 21 bases between them. CDR3 sequence (DNA): TGTGCCAGCAGCCCAATTGGCGGCGGGGGCCGGACAGATACGCAGTATTTT. The encoded protein is CASSPIGGGGRTDTQYF.

The CDR3 nucleotides read TGTGCCAGCAGCCATGCGACCAGGGGATCCTACGAGCAGTACTTC. Protein: CASSHATRGSYEQYF. J is TRBJ2-7 and V is TRBV14; perhaps TRBD1 as D (6 bases). CDR3 length: 15 residues. V was clipped by 3 bases and J by 1 base, with 13 bases between them. Germline V gene lookup returns CDR1 SGHDN and CDR2 FVKESK.

This clone has only one observation. This chain connects TRBV10-3 to TRBJ2-1, with 7 bases matching TRBD2. The CDR3 is 13 amino acids. In germline, CDR1 is ENHRY, CDR2 SYGVKD. V lost 6 bases to trimming and J lost 6 bases; unmatched junction nucleotides: 5. CDR3 nucleotides: TGTGCCATCAGGAAGACTAGCAGCAATGAGCAGTTCTTC. Translating gives CAIRKTSSNEQFF.

This rearrangement joins TRBV4-1 to TRBJ1-2, with D perhaps matching TRBD1 (5 bases). CDR3 length: 14 amino acids. Per germline, CDR1 MGHRA and CDR2 YSYEKL. V lost 1 base and J 4 bases, leaving 10 bases between the germline ends. Here the CDR3 reads CASSQATGSYGYTF. DNA for the CDR3: TGCGCCAGCAGCCAAGCTACAGGAAGCTATGGCTACACCTTC.

This clone showed up just once. This CDR3 reads CASSSRLGDDEQFF. The CDR3 nucleotides read TGTGCCAGCAGCTCCCGACTAGGAGATGATGAGCAGTTCTTC. The chain joins TRBV3-1 (or the pseudogene TRBV3-2) to TRBJ2-1; a possible D gene is TRBD2 (6 bases). CDR1 and CDR2 from the germline V gene are LGHDT and YNNKEL (reference sequence). Between the trimmed V and J ends, which lost 5 bases and 8 bases, there was a span of 16 bases. The length of the CDR3 is 14 residues.

In its sample, this clone was seen a few times. The V gene is TRBV6-4, the J gene TRBJ1-2, with 7 positions matching TRBD1. The CDR3 contains 15 residues. The germline CDR1 and CDR2 sequences are MRHNA and SNTAGT. V lost 2 bases, J lost 6 bases, and 9 bases stayed unmatched. CDR3 DNA: TGTGCCAGCAGTGACGGAGGGGGCAGGGTCAATGGCTACACCTTC. Translation: CASSDGGGRVNGYTF.

The genes are TRBV3-1 (or the pseudogene TRBV3-2) and TRBJ1-6, with unresolved D. V was trimmed by 0 bases and J by 0 bases, leaving 9 bases between them. The CDR3 has 17 residues. Germline CDR1 reads LGHDT; CDR2 reads YNNKEL (reference sequence). DNA of the CDR3: TGTGCCAGCAGCCAAGATTTGAAGAGCTCCTATAATTCACCCCTCCACTTT. It specifies CASSQDLKSSYNSPLHF.

The gene calls are TRBV18 and TRBJ2-7; D is ambiguous. V was clipped by 0 bases and J by 0 bases, with 9 bases between them. The CDR3 totals 15 residues. Germline assignment: CDR1 KGHSH and CDR2 LQKENI. The CDR3 DNA follows: TGTGCCAGCTCACCACCGAGTCCTCACTCCTACGAGCAGTACTTC. Translation gives CASSPPSPHSYEQYF.

The chain combines TRBV18 with TRBJ2-7, with 9 bases identical to TRBD1. J gave up 2 bases and V 3 bases, and 5 bases lay outside the gene matches. The germline CDR1 and CDR2 sequences are KGHSH and LQKENI. The CDR3 covers 15 residues. The CDR3 nucleotides read TGTGCCAGCTCACCGGGACAGGGTTACACCTACGAGCAGTACTTC. It codes for CASSPGQGYTYEQYF.

The chain joins TRBV3-1 (or the pseudogene TRBV3-2) to TRBJ2-1; 16 bases line up with TRBD2. CDR1 and CDR2 (germline): LGHDT, YNNKEL (reference sequence). The V and J ends lost 4 bases and 4 bases, in that order; junction bases with no gene match: 13. The CDR3 covers 20 residues. CDR3 amino acids: CASSPQREGLAGGDYNEQFF. CDR3 DNA: TGTGCCAGCAGCCCCCAAAGAGAGGGACTAGCGGGAGGGGATTACAATGAGCAGTTCTTC.

V and J are TRBV24-1 and TRBJ1-3; 9 bases are shared with TRBD1. V shed 3 bases, J shed 0 bases, and the junction held 2 bases outside the gene matches. This CDR3 has 16 residues. Germline CDR1 KGHDR, CDR2 SFDVKD. In nucleotides, the CDR3 is TGTGCCACCAGTGATGGACAGGGGAACTCTGGAAACACCATATATTTT. This sequence encodes CATSDGQGNSGNTIYF.

This chain uses TRBV28 with TRBJ1-2; possible D gene TRBD1, 5 bases. CDR3 length: 15 amino acids. Between the trimmed V and J ends, which lost 2 bases and 4 bases, there was a span of 14 bases. From germline, CDR1 is MDHEN and CDR2 SYDVKM. CDR3 sequence: CASSLTTDLSYGYTF. The CDR3 DNA reads TGTGCCAGCAGTTTAACGACAGATTTGAGCTATGGCTACACCTTC.

The rearrangement links TRBV28 to TRBJ1-1; TRBD1 matches 7 bases. The CDR3 sequence is 13 residues long. The V gene's germline CDR1 is MDHEN and CDR2 SYDVKM. V lost 7 bases to trimming and J lost 5 bases; unmatched junction nucleotides: 7. CDR3 in amino acids: CASNLQGRTEAFF. DNA of the CDR3: TGTGCCAGCAACCTACAGGGGAGAACTGAAGCTTTCTTT.

V and J are TRBV14 and TRBJ1-2; 9 bases agree with TRBD1. Germline CDR1 and CDR2: SGHDN and FVKESK. This CDR3 region has 14 residues. Trimming removed 5 bases from V and 8 bases from J; junction bases left unmatched: 9. The CDR3 nucleotides read TGTGCCAGCAGCGAACGGGACAGGGTGGGCGGCTACACCTTC. This gives the protein CASSERDRVGGYTF.